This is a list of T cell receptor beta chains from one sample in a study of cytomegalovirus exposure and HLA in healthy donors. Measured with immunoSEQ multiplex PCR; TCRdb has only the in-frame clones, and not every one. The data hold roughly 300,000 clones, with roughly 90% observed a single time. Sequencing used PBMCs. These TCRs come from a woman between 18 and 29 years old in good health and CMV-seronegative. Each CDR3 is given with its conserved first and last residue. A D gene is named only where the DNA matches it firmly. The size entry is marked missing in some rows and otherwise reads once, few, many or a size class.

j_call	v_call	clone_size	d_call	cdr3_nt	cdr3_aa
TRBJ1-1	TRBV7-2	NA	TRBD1	TGTGCCAGCAGCCTCCCCGGACAGGGCCTCCGGGGTGGAGCTTTCTTT	CASSLPGQGLRGGAFF
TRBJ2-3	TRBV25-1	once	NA	TGTGCCAGCAGTGAGCGACTATTAAGCCCTAGCACAGATACGCAGTATTTT	CASSERLLSPSTDTQYF
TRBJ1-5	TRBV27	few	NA	TGTGCCAGCAGGGCAGGGGAGGGGAATCAGCCCCAGCATTTT	CASRAGEGNQPQHF
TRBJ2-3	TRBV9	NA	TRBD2	TGTGCCAGCAGCGATAATCTAGCGGGAAACACAGATACGCAGTATTTT	CASSDNLAGNTDTQYF
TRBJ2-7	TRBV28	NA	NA	TGTGCCAGCAGTAGCGGATACGAGCAGTACTTC	CASSSGYEQYF
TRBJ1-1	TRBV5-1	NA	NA	TGCGCCAGCACATCGAACACTGAAGCTTTCTTT	CASTSNTEAFF
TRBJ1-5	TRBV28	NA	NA	TGTGCCAGCAGTTTAGAGGGCGGGGGACAGCCCCAGCATTTT	CASSLEGGGQPQHF
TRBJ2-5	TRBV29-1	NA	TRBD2	TGCAGCGTTTCCCCTAGCGGGATAGGAGAGACCCAGTACTTC	CSVSPSGIGETQYF
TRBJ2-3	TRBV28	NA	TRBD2	TGTGCCAGCAGCCCCTCGGTGTTCAGCGGGAGTAGCACAGATACGCAGTATTTT	CASSPSVFSGSSTDTQYF
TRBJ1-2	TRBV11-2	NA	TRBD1	TGTGCCAGCAGTTTGGGAACAGGGGGCGTAGGTAGCTATGGCTACACCTTC	CASSLGTGGVGSYGYTF
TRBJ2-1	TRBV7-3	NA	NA	TGTGCCAGCAGCCCAACCCAGATGGGGGCAGGGTTTGATGAGCAGTTCTTC	CASSPTQMGAGFDEQFF
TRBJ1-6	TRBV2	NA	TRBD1	TGTGCCAGCAGTGGACCTGACAGGGATTATAATTCACCCCTCCACTTT	CASSGPDRDYNSPLHF
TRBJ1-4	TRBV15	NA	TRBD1	TGTGCCACCAGCAGAGGGACAGGCAGGGTGAAACTGTTTTTT	CATSRGTGRVKLFF
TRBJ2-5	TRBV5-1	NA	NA	TGCGCCAGCAGCTTGGCCAGGGGTATTGAGGCCAGGGGCCAAGAGACCCAGTACTTC	CASSLARGIEARGQETQYF
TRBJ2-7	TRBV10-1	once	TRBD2	TGCGCCAGCAGTGAGTCTTTACTAGCGGGAGTTAACGAGCAGTACTTC	CASSESLLAGVNEQYF
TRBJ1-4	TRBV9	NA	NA	TGTGCCAGCAGCGCTAGAGAAGGGGATAATGAAAAACTGTTTTTT	CASSAREGDNEKLFF
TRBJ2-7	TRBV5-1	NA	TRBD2	TGCGCCAGCACCCCGGGGGAGGGTTGGTCTTCCTCCGAGCAGTACTTC	CASTPGEGWSSSEQYF
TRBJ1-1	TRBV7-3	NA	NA	TGTGCCAGCAGCTTAACGGCGCGGTCAGGAGGGGTGAACACTGAAGCTTTCTTT	CASSLTARSGGVNTEAFF
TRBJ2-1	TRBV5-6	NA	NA	TGTGCCAGCAGCTTTAACGGCCGCAGGGTGGGGAATGAGCAGTTCTTC	CASSFNGRRVGNEQFF
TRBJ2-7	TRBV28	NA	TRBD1	TGTGCCAGCAGTCCCAGGGGCAGGGGGCCTCTCGAGCAGTACTTC	CASSPRGRGPLEQYF
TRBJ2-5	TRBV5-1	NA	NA	TGCGCCAGCAGCTTGGCCGGGGGAATGCAAGAGACCCAGTACTTC	CASSLAGGMQETQYF
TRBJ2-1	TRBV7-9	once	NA	TGTGCCAGCAGCTCAAGATACAGGAATGAGCAGTTCTTC	CASSSRYRNEQFF
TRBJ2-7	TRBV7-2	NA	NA	TGTGCCAGCAGCTTTCTTCCCCCGCCAGACTCCTACGAGCAGTACTTC	CASSFLPPPDSYEQYF
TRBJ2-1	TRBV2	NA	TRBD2	TGTGCCAGCAGTGAATGGACTAGCGGGAACACAGATGAGCAGTTCTTC	CASSEWTSGNTDEQFF
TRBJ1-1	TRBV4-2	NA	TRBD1	TGTGCCAGCAGCCAAGATTTGGGACAGCGTGAATATCTCTTT	CASSQDLGQREYLF
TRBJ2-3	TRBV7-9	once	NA	TGTGCCAGCAGCTTAGACTTCGATACGCAGTATTTT	CASSLDFDTQYF
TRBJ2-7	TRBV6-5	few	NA	TGTGCCACCAGACAGGGATCGGGAGGCGAGCAGTACTTC	CATRQGSGGEQYF
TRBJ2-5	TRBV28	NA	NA	TGTGCCAGTACCCGGGACACACAAGAGACCCAGTACTTC	CASTRDTQETQYF
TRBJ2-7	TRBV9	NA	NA	TGTGCCAGCAGGACGTACCGGCGGGAAAAGGTGTGGGACGAGCAGTACTTC	CASRTYRREKVWDEQYF
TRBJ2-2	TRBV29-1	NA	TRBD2	TGCAGCGTTGATGGGACTAGTCTCACCGGGGAGCTGTTTTTT	CSVDGTSLTGELFF
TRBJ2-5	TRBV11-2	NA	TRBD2	TGTGCCAGCAGCCCTCGGACTAGCGGGACCCAGTACTTC	CASSPRTSGTQYF
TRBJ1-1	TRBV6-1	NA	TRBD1	TGTGCCAGCAGGGGACAGGGGGCGGTGGGAACTGAAGCTTTCTTT	CASRGQGAVGTEAFF
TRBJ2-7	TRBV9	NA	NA	TGTGCCAGCAGCGTAGGCTCCTCGGACATCTCCCCCTACGAGCAGTACTTC	CASSVGSSDISPYEQYF
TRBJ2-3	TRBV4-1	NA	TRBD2	TGCGCCAGCAGCCAAGGCTTTTTGGGGCTAGCGGGAGGTTTGCGCACAGATACGCAGTATTTT	CASSQGFLGLAGGLRTDTQYF
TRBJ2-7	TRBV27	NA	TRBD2	TGTGCCAGCAGTAGGGTAGCGGGAAACGAGCAGTACTTC	CASSRVAGNEQYF
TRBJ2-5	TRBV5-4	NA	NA	TGTGCCAGCAGCTTGTCGGGGGTTATGGGAGGACAAGAGACCCAGTACTTC	CASSLSGVMGGQETQYF
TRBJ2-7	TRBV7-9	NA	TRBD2	TGTGCCAGCAGCTTAGGGTCACTAGCGGGCAAGTCCTACGAGCAGTACTTC	CASSLGSLAGKSYEQYF
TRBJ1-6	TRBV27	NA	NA	TGTGCCAGCAGCTCAACGTCAGTGTTCTATAATTCACCCCTCCACTTT	CASSSTSVFYNSPLHF
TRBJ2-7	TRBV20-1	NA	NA	TGCAGTGCTTTCAGGAGGTCCGAGCAGTACTTC	CSAFRRSEQYF
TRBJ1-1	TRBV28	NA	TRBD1	TGTGCCAGCACCGAGGACAGGGGGCGGTCAGCTTTCTTT	CASTEDRGRSAFF
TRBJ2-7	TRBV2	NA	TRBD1	TGTGCCAGCAGCCTGGACAGGCACTACGAGCAGTACTTC	CASSLDRHYEQYF